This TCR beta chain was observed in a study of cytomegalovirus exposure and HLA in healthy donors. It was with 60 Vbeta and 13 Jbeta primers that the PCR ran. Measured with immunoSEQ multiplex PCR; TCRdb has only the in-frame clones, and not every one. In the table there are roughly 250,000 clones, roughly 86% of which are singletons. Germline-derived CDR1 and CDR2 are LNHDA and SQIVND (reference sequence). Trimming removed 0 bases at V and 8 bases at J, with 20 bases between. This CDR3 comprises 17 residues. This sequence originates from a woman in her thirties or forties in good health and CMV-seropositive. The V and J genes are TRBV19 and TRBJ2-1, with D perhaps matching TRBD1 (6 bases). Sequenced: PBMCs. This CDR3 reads CASSIDLSGRGADEQFF. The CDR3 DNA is TGTGCCAGTAGTATAGATCTATCGGGCAGGGGAGCGGATGAGCAGTTCTTC.